This passage covers 25 T cell receptor beta chains from one sample sequenced in a study of shared clonotypes between healthy human individuals. The table came from immunoSEQ multiplex PCR; TCRdb's copy has only in-frame clones and leaves some out. The table includes roughly 2.6 million clones, more than 90% detected once. Sequenced material: naive CD4+ T cells sorted from blood. Documented subset: CD45RA+ positively selected. These receptors were taken from a man aged 18 to 30 in good health.

As regards this clone: Distinct nucleotide sequences in the sample also encode this CDR3. V is TRBV19 and J is TRBJ1-1; 7 bases map to TRBD1. The CDR3 extends over 14 amino acids. Per germline, CDR1 LNHDA and CDR2 SQIVND (reference sequence). V dropped 4 bases and J dropped 1; count of bases not matched to a gene: 3. CDR3 DNA: TGTGCCAGTAGTACCAGGACAGGGAACACTGAAGCTTTCTTT. This translates into CASSTRTGNTEAFF.

This clone was picked up a small number of times. The chain links TRBV19 to TRBJ1-5; weak D call: TRBD1 (6 bases). The CDR3 totals 16 residues. V was shortened by 3 bases and J by 2 bases, with 14 bases between the two germline ends. Germline values: CDR1 LNHDA, CDR2 SQIVND (reference sequence). The CDR3 protein is CASSISGAIGNQPQHF. The CDR3 DNA follows: TGTGCCAGTAGTATCTCGGGGGCTATTGGCAATCAGCCCCAGCATTTT.

This chain uses TRBV10-1 with TRBJ2-1; the match to TRBD2 covers 7 bases. V shed 3 bases and J 0 bases; nucleotides not matched to a gene: 8. The CDR3 has 17 amino acids. Germline V gives CDR1 WNHNN, CDR2 SYGVQD (reference sequence). The CDR3 coding sequence is TGCGCCAGCAGTGAACAAACTGGCGGGAGCTCCTACAATGAGCAGTTCTTC. Amino acids: CASSEQTGGSSYNEQFF.

This chain uses TRBV4-1 with TRBJ2-7; D perhaps matches TRBD1 (6 bases). CDR1 is MGHRA, CDR2 YSYEKL, per germline. V dropped 0 bases and J dropped 6 bases, with 12 bases sitting between them. This CDR3 comprises 14 residues. The CDR3 protein is CASSQDPGVSEQYF. The CDR3 bases are TGCGCCAGCAGCCAAGACCCAGGGGTGAGCGAGCAGTACTTC.

This clone was picked up a small number of times. At the DNA level, this CDR3 is encoded by other sequences in the same sample as well. The CDR3 here is CASSGTGTEAFF. The CDR3 DNA follows: TGTGCCAGCAGTGGGACAGGGACTGAAGCTTTCTTT. This chain links TRBV6-5 with TRBJ1-1; the match to TRBD1 covers 9 bases. This CDR3 has 12 amino acids. The trim removed 5 bases at V and 5 bases at J, leaving 0 bases unmatched. CDR1 and CDR2 from the germline V gene are MNHEY and SVGAGI.

The genes are TRBV2 and TRBJ2-2; no clear D. Deletions cut 6 bases from V and 5 bases from J, with 19 bases between. CDR1 and CDR2 from the germline V gene are SNHLY and FYNNEI. This CDR3 has 16 residues. CDR3 protein: CASRPERTTSTGELFF. The CDR3 DNA reads as TGTGCCAGCAGGCCGGAAAGAACAACATCGACCGGGGAGCTGTTTTTT.

The chain links TRBV11-2 to TRBJ2-2, with D possibly matching TRBD2 (7 bases). CDR1 and CDR2 from the germline V gene are SGHAT and FQNNGV. The CDR3 runs 16 residues. With 4 bases removed from V and 1 base from J, the gap between germline ends came to 13 bases. As DNA, the CDR3 is TGTGCCAGCAGCTGGCAAGCGGGACAGAACACCGGGGAGCTGTTTTTT. Amino acids: CASSWQAGQNTGELFF.

This chain links TRBV2 with TRBJ2-1; 7 positions agree with TRBD2. Unmatched junction bases numbered 11, after V lost 6 bases and J lost 9 bases. The CDR3 contains 14 residues. Germline V gene lookup returns CDR1 SNHLY and CDR2 FYNNEI. The CDR3 loop is CASSDGLERSEQFF. As DNA, the CDR3 is TGTGCCAGCAGCGACGGACTAGAACGAAGTGAGCAGTTCTTC.

This clone was detected once. This sequence joins TRBV5-1 and TRBJ1-2, with TRBD1 matching 7 bases. The V and J ends lost 9 bases and 4 bases, in that order; junction bases with no gene match: 12. Germline assignment: CDR1 SGHRS and CDR2 YFSETQ. The CDR3 sequence is 14 residues long. The CDR3 spells CATKTGTDIYGYTF. The CDR3 nucleotides are TGCGCCACCAAGACCGGGACAGACATCTATGGCTACACCTTC.

The chain links TRBV7-9 to TRBJ2-2, with a weak D call TRBD1 (5 bases). This CDR3 spans 13 amino acids. Trimming left V 9 bases short and J 1 base short, with 9 bases between. Per the germline V gene, CDR1 is SEHNR and CDR2 is FQNEAQ (reference sequence). In DNA, the CDR3 is TGTGCCAGTAGAGACAGGAACACCGGGGAGCTGTTTTTT. This translates into CASRDRNTGELFF.

The chain employs TRBV7-8 and TRBJ2-3, with 8 nucleotides matching TRBD2. This CDR3 region has 17 residues. V lost 2 bases, J lost 2 bases, and 9 bases stayed unmatched. CDR1 is SGHVS and CDR2 is FQNEAQ in the germline V gene. The CDR3 loop reads CASSLSWREAPTDTQYF. CDR3 nucleotide sequence: TGTGCCAGCAGCTTATCATGGCGGGAGGCACCCACAGATACGCAGTATTTT.

V and J are TRBV5-6 and TRBJ2-7; TRBD1 matches at 12 bases. Looked up from germline, CDR1 is SGHDT and CDR2 is YYEEEE. The CDR3 has 16 amino acids. V shed 1 base and J 5 bases; nucleotides not matched to a gene: 7. This chain's CDR3 is CASSLRGTGGVNEQYF. DNA for the CDR3: TGTGCCAGCAGCTTGAGGGGGACAGGGGGCGTAAACGAGCAGTACTTC.

This clone was recorded only once. The rearrangement links TRBV6-1 to TRBJ1-3; D is uncertain. Germline values: CDR1 MNHNS, CDR2 SASEGT. CDR3 length: 15 amino acids. Trimming took 6 bases from V and 0 from J, leaving 12 bases between them. The CDR3 loop reads CASSELGLSGNTIYF. CDR3 sequence (DNA): TGTGCCAGCAGCGAATTAGGACTCTCTGGAAACACCATATATTTT.

V gene TRBV11-3 combines with J gene TRBJ2-3, with TRBD1 matching over 8 bases. V gave up 4 bases and J gave up 5 bases; unmatched junction bases: 5. The CDR3 totals 14 residues. CDR1 is SGHNT and CDR2 is YENEEA in the germline V gene. CDR3 region: CASSSGTGLDTQYF. The CDR3 DNA sequence: TGTGCCAGCAGCTCCGGGACAGGTTTAGATACGCAGTATTTT.

The J gene is TRBJ2-7, the V gene TRBV18; D may be TRBD1 (5 bases). The CDR3 length is 15 residues. Between the trimmed V and J ends, which lost 2 bases and 5 bases, there was a span of 16 bases. Germline values: CDR1 KGHSH, CDR2 LQKENI. The CDR3 reads CASSPWQGTRNEQYF. As DNA, the CDR3 is TGTGCCAGCTCACCATGGCAGGGAACGCGGAACGAGCAGTACTTC.

The CDR3 DNA follows: TGCGCCAGCAGCCGCGGGACACTCCACACCGGGGAGCTGTTTTTT. Amino acid sequence: CASSRGTLHTGELFF. The chain employs TRBV4-3 and TRBJ2-2; D could derive from TRBD1 or TRBD2 (6 bases each). The V gene's germline CDR1 is LGHNA and CDR2 YSLEER. V dropped 4 bases and J dropped 3 bases, with 12 bases sitting between them. The CDR3 has 15 residues.

The genes are TRBV6-6 and TRBJ1-5; D gene ambiguous. Trimming took off 7 bases at V and 0 bases at J, with 4 bases between the two ends. Germline V gene lookup returns CDR1 MNHNY and CDR2 SVGAGI (reference sequence). The length of the CDR3 is 12 residues. The CDR3 sequence is CASKLSNQPQHF. For the CDR3, the DNA is TGTGCCAGCAAACTTAGCAATCAGCCCCAGCATTTT.

The rearrangement joins TRBV28 to TRBJ1-5, with unresolved D. Between the trimmed V and J ends, which lost 5 bases and 1 base, there was a span of 12 bases. The CDR3 is 15 residues long. Germline values: CDR1 MDHEN, CDR2 SYDVKM. CDR3 DNA: TGTGCCAGCAGTGCGAGCCTAGGAAGCAATCAGCCCCAGCATTTT. Protein product: CASSASLGSNQPQHF.

This chain joins TRBV30 and TRBJ1-2; D may be TRBD1 (6 bases). Germline V gives CDR1 GTSNPN, CDR2 SVGIG (reference sequence). This CDR3 region has 13 residues. V dropped 8 bases and J dropped 4 bases, with 17 bases sitting between them. For the CDR3, the DNA is TGTGCCGGTCAGAGGGGGGAGGCCTATGGCTACACCTTC. This gives the protein CAGQRGEAYGYTF.

V gene TRBV7-2 combines with J gene TRBJ1-2; D gene uncertain. This CDR3 is built from 12 residues. Per the germline V gene, CDR1 is SGHTA and CDR2 is FQGNSA. V lost 5 bases to trimming and J lost 6 bases, with 10 bases between them. This chain's CDR3 is CASSRERDGYTF. DNA for the CDR3: TGTGCCAGCAGCCGGGAGAGGGATGGCTACACCTTC. Full variable domain (remainder filled in from reference TRBV7-2 and TRBJ1-2): GAGVSQSPSNKVTEKGKDVELRCDPISGHTALYWYRQSLGQGLEFLIYFQGNSAPDKSGLPSDRFSAERTGGSVSTLTIQRTQQEDSAVYLCASSRERDGYTFGSGTRLTVV.

The V call is TRBV11-2, the J call TRBJ1-1; D not resolved. Trimming left V 2 bases short and J 4 bases short, with 11 bases between. The CDR3 length is 14 residues. Germline V lookup: CDR1 SGHAT, CDR2 FQNNGV. CDR3 loop: CASSLYLEGTEAFF. The CDR3 DNA reads as TGTGCCAGCAGCTTATATTTGGAAGGCACTGAAGCTTTCTTT.

The chain employs TRBV25-1 and TRBJ1-4, with 7 bases fitting TRBD1. Trimming cost V 6 bases and J 4 bases; bases outside gene matches: 2. Germline values: CDR1 MGHDK, CDR2 SYGVNS. This CDR3 region has 13 residues. DNA of the CDR3: TGTGCCAGCAGAAGACAGGGTAATGAAAAACTGTTTTTT. Translation gives CASRRQGNEKLFF.

The V gene is TRBV9, the J gene TRBJ1-3; no reliable D call. CDR1 is SGDLS, CDR2 YYNGEE, per germline. The CDR3 consists of 15 residues. V was clipped by 0 bases and J by 0 bases, with 7 bases between them. In DNA form, the CDR3 reads TGTGCCAGCAGCGTAGGGCAGGCCTCTGGAAACACCATATATTTT. Protein: CASSVGQASGNTIYF.

This chain uses TRBV5-8 with TRBJ1-2, with no clear D. The CDR3 runs 14 residues. V was clipped by 1 base and J by 8 bases, with 15 bases between them. Germline V gene lookup returns CDR1 SGHTS and CDR2 YDEGEE. CDR3 in amino acids: CASSLISWERGYTF. In DNA form, the CDR3 reads TGTGCCAGCAGCTTGATCAGCTGGGAGCGAGGCTACACCTTC.

The CDR3 DNA follows: TGTGCCAGCAGCGTTAGCTGGAGCTCCTACAATGAGCAGTTCTTC. Translated, it gives CASSVSWSSYNEQFF. This chain connects TRBV7-2 to TRBJ2-1; D is ambiguous. Trimming shortened V by 5 bases and J by 0 bases, and 11 bases separated the two germline ends. This CDR3 comprises 15 residues. Germline values: CDR1 SGHTA, CDR2 FQGNSA.